This T cell receptor beta chain originates from a study of T cells after yellow fever vaccination. Overall study results and limits: It was a weaker secondary response, yet one that peaked faster, at day 5 versus 15.

One entry per CDR3 protein results from TCRdb running MiXCR on the 5' RACE reads. This table holds 550,000 or so distinct CDR3 sequences, approximately 21% found once. Points on this clonotype: Its specificity is unknown.

This receptor was taken from a man aged 25-45 years who received the YFV17D yellow fever vaccine. Sequences were derived from PBMCs, sampled 15 days after the yellow fever booster vaccination.

The CDR3: CASSFLAGVTGELFF. CDR3 in DNA: TGCGCCAGCAGCTTCCTAGCGGGGGTCACCGGGGAGCTGTTTTTT. The rearrangement links TRBV5-1 to TRBJ2-2; the match to TRBD2 covers 10 bases. The CDR3 length is 15 residues. CDR1 is SGHRS and CDR2 is YFSETQ in the germline V gene. V lost 2 bases to trimming and J lost 4 bases; unmatched junction nucleotides: 2.